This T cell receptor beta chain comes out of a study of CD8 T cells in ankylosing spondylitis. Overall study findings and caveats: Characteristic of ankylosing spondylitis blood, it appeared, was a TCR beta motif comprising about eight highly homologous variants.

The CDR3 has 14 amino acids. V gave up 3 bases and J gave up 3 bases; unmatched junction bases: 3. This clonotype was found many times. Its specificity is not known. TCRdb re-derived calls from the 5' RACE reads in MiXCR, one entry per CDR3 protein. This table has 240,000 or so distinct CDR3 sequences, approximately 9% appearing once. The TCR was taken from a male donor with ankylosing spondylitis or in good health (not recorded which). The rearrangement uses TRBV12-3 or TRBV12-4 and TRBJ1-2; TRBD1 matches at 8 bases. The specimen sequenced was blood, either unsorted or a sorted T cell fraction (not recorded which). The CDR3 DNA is TGTGCCAGCAGTTTTTACAGGGGGGACTATGGCTACACCTTC. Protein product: CASSFYRGDYGYTF.